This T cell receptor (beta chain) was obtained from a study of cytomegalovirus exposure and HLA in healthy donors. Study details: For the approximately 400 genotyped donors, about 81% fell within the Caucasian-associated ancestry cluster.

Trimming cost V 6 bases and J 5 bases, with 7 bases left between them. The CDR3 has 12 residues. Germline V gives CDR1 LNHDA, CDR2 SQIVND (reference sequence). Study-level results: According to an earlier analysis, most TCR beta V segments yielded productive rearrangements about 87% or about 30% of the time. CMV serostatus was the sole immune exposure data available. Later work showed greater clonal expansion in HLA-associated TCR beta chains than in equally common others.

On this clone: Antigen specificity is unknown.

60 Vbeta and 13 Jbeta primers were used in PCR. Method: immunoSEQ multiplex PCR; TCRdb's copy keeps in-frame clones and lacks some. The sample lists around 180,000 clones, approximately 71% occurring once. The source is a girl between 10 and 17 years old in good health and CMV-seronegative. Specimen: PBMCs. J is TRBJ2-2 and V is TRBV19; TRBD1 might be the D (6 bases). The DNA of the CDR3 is TGTGCCAGTAGACAGGGAACCGGGGAGCTGTTTTTT. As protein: CASRQGTGELFF.